This T cell receptor (beta chain) stems from a study of T cell repertoires in cytomegalovirus infection. This clonotype was recorded many times. The antigen remains unidentified. CDR3 length: 15 amino acids. Trimming took 5 bases from V and 9 from J, leaving 19 bases between them. Germline V gene lookup returns CDR1 SGHVS and CDR2 FQNEAQ. Each CDR3 protein gets one entry after TCRdb re-called the reads with MiXCR. The table includes about 830,000 distinct CDR3 sequences, less than 35% detected once. This receptor was identified in a human donor in good health (CMV status not recorded). Some clones in this sample may be carry-over from other donors' samples. This chain joins TRBV7-8 and TRBJ1-4, with TRBD1 as a possible D gene (6 bases). The sample was cultured CD8+ T cells from PBMCs, taken from culture after CMV antigen stimulation. This CDR3 is CASSEQGGGIQKLFF. The CDR3 bases are TGTGCCAGCAGCGAACAGGGCGGGGGGATCCAAAAACTGTTTTTT.